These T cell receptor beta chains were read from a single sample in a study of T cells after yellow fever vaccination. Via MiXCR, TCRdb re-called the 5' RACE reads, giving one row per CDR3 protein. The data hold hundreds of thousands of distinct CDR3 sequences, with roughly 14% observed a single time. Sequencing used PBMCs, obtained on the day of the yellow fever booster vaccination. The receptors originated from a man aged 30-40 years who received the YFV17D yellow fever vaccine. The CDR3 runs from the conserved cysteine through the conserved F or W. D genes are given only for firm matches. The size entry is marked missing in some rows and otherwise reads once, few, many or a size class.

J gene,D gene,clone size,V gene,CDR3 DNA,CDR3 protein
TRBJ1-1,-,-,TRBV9,TGTGCCAGCAGTGACGTCCGGGGGACTGAAGCTTTCTTT,CASSDVRGTEAFF
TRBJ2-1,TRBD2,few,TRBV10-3,TGTGCCATCGCACTAGCGGGAGCTTACAATGAGCAGTTCTTC,CAIALAGAYNEQFF
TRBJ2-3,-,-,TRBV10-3,TGTGCCATACGGGGGGCCCGCGAAGATACGCAGTATTTT,CAIRGAREDTQYF
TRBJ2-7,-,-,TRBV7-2,TGTGCCAGCAGCTTAGCCGGCCCGCAAGGCCACGAGCAGTACTTC,CASSLAGPQGHEQYF
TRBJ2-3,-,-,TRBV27,TGTGCCAGCAGTCCCCAGGGCTGGCCCCCAGATACGCAGTATTTT,CASSPQGWPPDTQYF
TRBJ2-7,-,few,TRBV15,TGTGCCACCAGCAGGGATATAGGCGGGCAGTACTTC,CATSRDIGGQYF
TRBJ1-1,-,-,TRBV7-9,TGTGCCAGCAGCTTAGGCCTCACTGAAGCTTTCTTT,CASSLGLTEAFF
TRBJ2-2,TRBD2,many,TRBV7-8,TGTGCCAGCAGGAAACCTGCCGGCGGGAGGGCCATGAGCACCGGGGAGCTGTTTTTT,CASRKPAGGRAMSTGELFF
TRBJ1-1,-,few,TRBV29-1,TGCAGCGTTGTAGGGGATATAGCTTTCTTT,CSVVGDIAFF
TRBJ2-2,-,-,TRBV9,TGTGCCAGCAGCGGAGGAGGGACAGTCAACACCGGGGAGCTGTTTTTT,CASSGGGTVNTGELFF
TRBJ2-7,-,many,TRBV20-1,TGCAGTGCTAGAGATGAGACCACCGAGCAGTACTTC,CSARDETTEQYF
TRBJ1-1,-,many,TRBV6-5,TGTGCCAGCAGTTACCAGGGAAGAGGGGGTGTAGCTTTCTTT,CASSYQGRGGVAFF
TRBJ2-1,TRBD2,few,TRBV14,TGTGCCAGCAGCCAAGAGGAGAAAAGGGAGGGCAATGAGCAGTTCTTC,CASSQEEKREGNEQFF
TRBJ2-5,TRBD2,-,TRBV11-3,TGTGCCAGCAGCGCCGGACTAGCGGGAGGGGAGACCCAGTACTTC,CASSAGLAGGETQYF
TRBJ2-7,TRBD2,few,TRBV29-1,TGCAGCGTTGATATAGCGGGAGCATCCTACGAGCAGTACTTC,CSVDIAGASYEQYF
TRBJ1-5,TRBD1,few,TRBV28,TGTGCCAGCAACCCGGCCCTTCTGACAGGGGTAATTCAGCCCCAGCATTTT,CASNPALLTGVIQPQHF
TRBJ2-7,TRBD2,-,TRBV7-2,TGTGCCAGCAGCTTCGGACTAGCGGGAAACGAGCAGTACTTC,CASSFGLAGNEQYF
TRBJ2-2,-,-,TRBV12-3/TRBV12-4,TGTGCCAGCAGCCCGAATGGGGCTTCGAGCACCGGGGAGCTGTTTTTT,CASSPNGASSTGELFF